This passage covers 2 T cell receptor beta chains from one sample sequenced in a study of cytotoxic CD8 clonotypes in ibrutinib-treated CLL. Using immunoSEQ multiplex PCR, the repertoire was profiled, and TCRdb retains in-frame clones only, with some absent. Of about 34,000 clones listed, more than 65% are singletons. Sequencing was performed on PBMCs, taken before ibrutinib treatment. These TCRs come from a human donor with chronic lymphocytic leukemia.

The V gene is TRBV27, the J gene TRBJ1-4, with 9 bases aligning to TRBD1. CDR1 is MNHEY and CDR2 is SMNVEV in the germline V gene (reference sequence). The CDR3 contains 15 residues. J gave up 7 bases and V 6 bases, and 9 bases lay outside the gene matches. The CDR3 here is CASSPLTGGGEKLFF. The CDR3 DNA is TGTGCCAGCAGCCCCCTTACAGGGGGCGGTGAAAAACTGTTTTTT.

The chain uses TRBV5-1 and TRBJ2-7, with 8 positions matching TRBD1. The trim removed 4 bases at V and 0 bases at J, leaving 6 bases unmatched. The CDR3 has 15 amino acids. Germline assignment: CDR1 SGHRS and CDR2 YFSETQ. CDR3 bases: TGCGCCAGCAGCGTAACAGGGGGGAACTCCTACGAGCAGTACTTC. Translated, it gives CASSVTGGNSYEQYF.